These 10 T cell receptor beta chains were all obtained from the same sample, sequenced in a study of identical twins. TCRdb re-called the 5' RACE reads through MiXCR, storing one row per CDR3 protein. The sample has hundreds of thousands of distinct CDR3 sequences, approximately 13% seen once. This sample also belongs to another study, concerning yellow fever vaccine responses in identical twins.

The sequenced sample consisted of CD8+ T cells sorted from blood. The receptors were sampled from a woman aged 18 to 35 in good health.

This clonotype has more than one count but fewer than ten. This chain uses TRBV14 with TRBJ1-1; 7 bases line up with TRBD1. Trimming took 0 bases from V and 7 from J; bases not matched to a gene: 8. The germline gives CDR1 SGHDN, CDR2 FVKESK. The CDR3 has 15 residues. The CDR3 coding sequence is TGTGCCAGCAGCCAAGAGCCCCCCGGGACAGATGAAGCTTTCTTT. Its protein is CASSQEPPGTDEAFF.

The genes are TRBV11-2 and TRBJ2-1; the D gene is possibly TRBD1 (6 bases). The length of the CDR3 is 13 residues. Germline V gene data show CDR1 as SGHAT and CDR2 as FQNNGV. With 3 bases removed from V and 8 bases from J, the gap between germline ends came to 11 bases. This CDR3 reads CASSFSRGDEQFF. In nucleotides, the CDR3 is TGTGCCAGCAGCTTTAGCAGGGGCGATGAGCAGTTCTTC.

The rearrangement joins TRBV9 to TRBJ2-7; D is perhaps TRBD2 (6 bases). Trimming cost V 2 bases and J 6 bases, with 18 bases left between them. Germline V CDR1 and CDR2: SGDLS, YYNGEE. The CDR3 covers 15 residues. The CDR3 loop reads CASSVDISRGSEQYF. The DNA of the CDR3 is TGTGCCAGCAGCGTGGATATCTCTCGGGGGTCCGAGCAGTACTTC.

Remarks on this clonotype: One end of the junction does not line up with germline, which may come from a read error. The J gene is TRBJ2-3, the V gene TRBV20-1; 13 positions agree with TRBD2. The CDR3 covers 16 residues. Per the germline V gene, CDR1 is DFQATT and CDR2 is SNEGSKA (reference sequence). CDR3 sequence (DNA): TGCTGTGCTAGCGGACTAGCGGGAGAGCGGTCAGATACGCAGTATTTT. This sequence encodes CCASGLAGERSDTQYF.

This clonotype was counted a few times. V is TRBV25-1 and J is TRBJ2-7; D call uncertain. Germline CDR1 MGHDK, CDR2 SYGVNS. This CDR3 is 13 amino acids long. Between the trimmed V and J ends, which lost 1 base and 4 bases, there was a span of 8 bases. The CDR3 loop is CASSEFGQYEQYF. The CDR3 DNA is TGTGCCAGCAGTGAATTCGGCCAATACGAGCAGTACTTC.

This clonotype was detected only a few times. The CDR3 reads CASNTVQVETQYF. The CDR3 bases are TGTGCCAGCAACACAGTCCAAGTAGAGACCCAGTACTTC. This chain links TRBV2 with TRBJ2-5; D remains unclear. The CDR3 has 13 amino acids. Germline loops: CDR1 SNHLY, CDR2 FYNNEI. Trimming pared 7 bases from V and 4 bases from J, leaving 13 bases between.

J is TRBJ2-1 and V is TRBV27; TRBD2 agrees at 13 bases. The V gene end was trimmed by 8 bases and the J gene end by 5 bases; junction bases not matched to a gene: 3. This CDR3 has 14 amino acids. Germline CDR1 reads MNHEY; CDR2 reads SMNVEV (reference sequence). CDR3 amino acids: CASRTSGGHNEQFF. In nucleotides, the CDR3 is TGTGCCAGCCGGACTAGCGGGGGACACAATGAGCAGTTCTTC.

This clonotype was counted a few times. The chain uses TRBV4-1 and TRBJ1-5; D ambiguous. The CDR3 runs 15 residues. Germline CDR1 is MGHRA and CDR2 is YSYEKL. V was trimmed by 0 bases and J by 5 bases, leaving 11 bases between them. The CDR3 DNA reads as TGCGCCAGCAGCCAAGATGTGAGGGATCATCAGCCCCAGCATTTT. Encoded protein: CASSQDVRDHQPQHF.

This clonotype turned up a few times. The chain carries TRBV24-1 and TRBJ2-1, with TRBD2 matching 9 bases. V lost 1 base, J lost 8 bases, and 11 bases stayed unmatched. Germline lookup yields CDR1 KGHDR and CDR2 SFDVKD. The CDR3 runs to 17 residues. The CDR3 nucleotides read TGTGCCACCAGTGATTTATCTAGCGGGATCCTTGGGGATGAGCAGTTCTTC. This translates into CATSDLSSGILGDEQFF.

The rearrangement uses TRBV28 and TRBJ2-1, with D tentatively TRBD2 (6 bases). Per germline, CDR1 MDHEN and CDR2 SYDVKM. Trimming took off 4 bases at V and 5 bases at J, with 12 bases between the two ends. This CDR3 is built from 14 residues. The CDR3 sequence: CASSSLDYDNEQFF. CDR3 nucleotides: TGTGCCAGCAGTTCTTTGGACTACGACAATGAGCAGTTCTTC.